The entry that follows covers one TCR beta chain sequence. Its target is not known. The assay was immunoSEQ multiplex PCR, and TCRdb's table has in-frame clones only and misses some. Of approximately 5,000 clones listed, around 73% are singletons. This record belongs to a study of CD8 T cell repertoires and HIV-1 epitope variants. About the study: Twenty-five autologous and known Gag and Nef epitope variant peptides each stimulated T cells separately. Controls were a CMV, EBV and flu peptide pool, Ebola AY9 negative control, and no-peptide well. Tested: three Gag epitope families, Nef HW9 and YT9. The baseline condition was 1M T cells left uncultured.

Trimming left V 2 bases short and J 0 bases short, with 2 bases between. Germline CDR1 reads SGHRS; CDR2 reads YFSETQ. The CDR3 has 12 amino acids. This TCR was recovered from a male donor with HIV. The chain links TRBV5-1 to TRBJ2-5; the D is unclear. Sequenced sample: cultured CD8+ T cells derived from PBMCs. CDR3 nucleotides: TGCGCCAGCAGCTTCTACCAAGAGACCCAGTACTTC. Encoded protein: CASSFYQETQYF.